This T cell receptor (beta chain) was sequenced in a study of T-cell memory formation after mild COVID-19. J gave up 2 bases and V 2 bases, and 6 bases lay outside the gene matches. Germline-derived CDR1 and CDR2 are KGHDR and SFDVKD. The CDR3 length is 17 residues. This clonotype was found a few times. TCRdb fed the 5' RACE reads into MiXCR, producing one record per CDR3 protein. This table holds approximately 560,000 distinct CDR3 sequences, around 16% found once. The specimen was PBMCs or a T cell subset sorted from them (not recorded which). The clonotype comes from an adult woman who had mild COVID-19 (a few samples of this study predate the infection). Cell type and time point are not known. V gene TRBV24-1 combines with J gene TRBJ2-3, with 10 bases identical to TRBD2. In DNA, the CDR3 is TGTGCCACCAGTGATTACGAGCTAGCGGGGGTCACAGATACGCAGTATTTT. Protein sequence: CATSDYELAGVTDTQYF.